This T cell receptor (beta chain) was observed in a study of graft-versus-host responses after intestinal transplantation. Overall study results and limits: Within allografts, high graft-versus-host to host-versus-graft clonal ratios were seen among patients with graft-donor T cell macrochimerism. Investigators detected GvH clones in recipient marrow, with some emerging earlier in ileum or blood.

As concerns this clone: What it binds is not known.

Some clones are missing from TCRdb's copy, which holds only in-frame ones; the method was immunoSEQ multiplex PCR. The sample lists 45,000 to 60,000 clones; around 90% were seen once. The CDR3 consists of 12 residues. V shed 5 bases, J shed 7 bases, and the junction held 0 bases outside the gene matches. Germline assignment: CDR1 GTSNPN and CDR2 SVGIG (reference sequence). The specimen comprised unstimulated CD4+ T cells sorted from spleen or lymph node cells, sampled before transplant. The sequence was collected from a human donor who was the organ donor for an intestinal transplant. J is TRBJ1-6 and V is TRBV30, with 9 nucleotides matching TRBD1. CDR3 sequence (DNA): TGTGCCTGGGACAGGGGGAATTCACCCCTCCACTTT. Amino acid sequence: CAWDRGNSPLHF.